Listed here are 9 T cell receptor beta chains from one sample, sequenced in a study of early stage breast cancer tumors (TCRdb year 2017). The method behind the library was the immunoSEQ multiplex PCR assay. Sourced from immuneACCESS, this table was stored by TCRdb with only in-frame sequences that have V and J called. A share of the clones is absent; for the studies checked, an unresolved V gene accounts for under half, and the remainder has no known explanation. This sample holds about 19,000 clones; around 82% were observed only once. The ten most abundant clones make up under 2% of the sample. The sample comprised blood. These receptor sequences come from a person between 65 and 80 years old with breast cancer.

CDR3 in DNA: TGTGCCAGCAGCAGAGAGGGTAGACTAACTGAAGCTTTCTTT. It specifies CASSREGRLTEAFF. The chain recombines TRBV7-3 with TRBJ1-1; no firm D call. Looked up from germline, CDR1 is SGHTA and CDR2 is FQGTGA. Trimming shortened V by 5 bases and J by 5 bases, and 15 bases separated the two germline ends. CDR3 length equals 14 residues.

CDR3 residues: CASSTTVWSTEAFF. CDR3 bases: TGTGCCAGCAGTACTACTGTGTGGAGCACTGAAGCTTTCTTT. The chain is built from TRBV2 and TRBJ1-1; D is uncertain. Germline V gene lookup returns CDR1 SNHLY and CDR2 FYNNEI. The V end lost 5 bases, the J end lost 4 bases, and 14 bases lay between the germline ends. This CDR3 region has 14 residues.

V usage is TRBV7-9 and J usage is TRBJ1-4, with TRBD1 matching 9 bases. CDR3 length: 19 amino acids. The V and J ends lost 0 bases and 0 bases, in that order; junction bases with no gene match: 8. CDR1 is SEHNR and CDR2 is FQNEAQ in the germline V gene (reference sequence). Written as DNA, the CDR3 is TGTGCCAGCAGCTTAGCGACAGGGGGGGTTGCTGCAACTAATGAAAAACTGTTTTTT. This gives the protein CASSLATGGVAATNEKLFF.

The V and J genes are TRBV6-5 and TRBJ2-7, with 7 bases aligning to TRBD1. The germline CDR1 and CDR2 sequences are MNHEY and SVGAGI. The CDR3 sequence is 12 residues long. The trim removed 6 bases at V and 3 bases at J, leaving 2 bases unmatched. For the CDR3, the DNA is TGTGCCAGCAGACGGGACAGCTACGAGCAGTACTTC. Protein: CASRRDSYEQYF.

The CDR3 loop reads CASSVPWVPDSNQPQHF. In DNA, the CDR3 is TGTGCCAGCAGTGTACCCTGGGTACCGGACTCCAATCAGCCCCAGCATTTT. The chain employs TRBV2 and TRBJ1-5; D unresolved. Germline V gene data show CDR1 as SNHLY and CDR2 as FYNNEI. This CDR3 spans 17 amino acids. Trimming stripped 4 bases from V and 3 bases from J, with 19 bases between.

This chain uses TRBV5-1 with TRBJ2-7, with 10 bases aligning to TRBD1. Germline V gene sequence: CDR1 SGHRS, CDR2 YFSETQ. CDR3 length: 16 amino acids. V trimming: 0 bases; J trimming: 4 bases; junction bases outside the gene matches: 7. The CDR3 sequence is CASSLAPPGQGYEQYF. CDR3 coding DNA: TGCGCCAGCAGCTTGGCCCCTCCGGGACAGGGGTACGAGCAGTACTTC.

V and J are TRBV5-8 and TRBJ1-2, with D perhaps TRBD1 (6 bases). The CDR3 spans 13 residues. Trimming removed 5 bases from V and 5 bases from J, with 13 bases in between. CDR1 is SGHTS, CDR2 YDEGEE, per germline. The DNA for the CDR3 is TGTGCCAGCAGATTAAGGACAGCGTATGGCTACACCTTC. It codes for CASRLRTAYGYTF.

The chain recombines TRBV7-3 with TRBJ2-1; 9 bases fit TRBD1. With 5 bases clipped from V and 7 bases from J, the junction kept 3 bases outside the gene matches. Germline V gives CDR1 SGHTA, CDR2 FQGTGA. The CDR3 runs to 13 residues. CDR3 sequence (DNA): TGTGCCAGCAGCCCCGGGACAGGGAATGAGCAGTTCTTC. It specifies CASSPGTGNEQFF.

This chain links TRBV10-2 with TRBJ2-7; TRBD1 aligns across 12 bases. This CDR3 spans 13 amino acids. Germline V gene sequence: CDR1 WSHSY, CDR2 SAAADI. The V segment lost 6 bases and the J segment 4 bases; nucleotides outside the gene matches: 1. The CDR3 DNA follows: TGCGCCAGCAGGGGACAGGGGGCTTACGAGCAGTACTTC. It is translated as CASRGQGAYEQYF.